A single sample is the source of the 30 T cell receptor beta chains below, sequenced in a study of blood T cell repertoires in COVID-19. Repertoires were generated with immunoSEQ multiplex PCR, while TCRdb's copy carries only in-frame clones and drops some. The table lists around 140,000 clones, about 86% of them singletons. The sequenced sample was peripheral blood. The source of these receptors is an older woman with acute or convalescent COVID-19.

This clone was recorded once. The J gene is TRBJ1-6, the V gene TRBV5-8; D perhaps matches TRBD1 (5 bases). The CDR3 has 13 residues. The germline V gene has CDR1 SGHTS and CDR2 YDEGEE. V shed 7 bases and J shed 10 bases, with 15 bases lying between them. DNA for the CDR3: TGTGCCAGCCGTCGGGGGTTGGACTCACCCCTCCACTTT. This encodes CASRRGLDSPLHF.

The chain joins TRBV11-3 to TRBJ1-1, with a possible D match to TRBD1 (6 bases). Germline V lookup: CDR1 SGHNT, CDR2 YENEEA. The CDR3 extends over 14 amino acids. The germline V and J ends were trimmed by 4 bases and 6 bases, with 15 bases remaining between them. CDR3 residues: CASSSRTAFAEAFF. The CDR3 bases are TGTGCCAGCAGCTCCAGGACAGCCTTTGCTGAAGCTTTCTTT.

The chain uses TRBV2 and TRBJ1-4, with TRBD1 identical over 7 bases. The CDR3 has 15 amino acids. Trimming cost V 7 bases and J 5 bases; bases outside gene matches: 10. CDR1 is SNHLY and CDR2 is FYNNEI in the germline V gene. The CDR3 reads CASMDARGRNEKLFF. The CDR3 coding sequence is TGTGCCAGCATGGATGCCAGGGGGAGGAATGAAAAACTGTTTTTT. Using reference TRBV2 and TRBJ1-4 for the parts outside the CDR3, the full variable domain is EPEVTQTPSHQVTQMGQEVILRCVPISNHLYFYWYRQILGQKVEFLVSFYNNEISEKSEIFDDQFSVERPDGSNFTLKIRSTKLEDSAMYFCASMDARGRNEKLFFGSGTQLSVL.

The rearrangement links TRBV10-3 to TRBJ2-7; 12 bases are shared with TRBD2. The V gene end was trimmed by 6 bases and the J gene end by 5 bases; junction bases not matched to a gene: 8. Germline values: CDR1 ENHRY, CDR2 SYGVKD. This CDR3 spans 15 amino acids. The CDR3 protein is CAIRETSGSVDEQYF. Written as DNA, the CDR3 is TGTGCCATCAGGGAGACTAGCGGGAGTGTCGACGAGCAGTACTTC.

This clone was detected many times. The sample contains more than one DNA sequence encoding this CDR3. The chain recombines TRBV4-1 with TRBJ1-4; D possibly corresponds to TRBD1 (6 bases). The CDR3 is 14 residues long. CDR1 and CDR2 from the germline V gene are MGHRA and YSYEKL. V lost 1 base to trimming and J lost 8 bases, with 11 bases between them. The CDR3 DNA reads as TGCGCCAGCAGCCAAGGCAGGGGTGGGGAAAAACTGTTTTTT. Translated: CASSQGRGGEKLFF.

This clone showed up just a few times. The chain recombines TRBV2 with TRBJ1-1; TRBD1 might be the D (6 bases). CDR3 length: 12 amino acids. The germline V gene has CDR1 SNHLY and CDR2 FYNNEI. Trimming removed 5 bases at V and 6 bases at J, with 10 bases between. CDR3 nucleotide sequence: TGTGCCAGCAGTTCGGGGGGCGCTGAAGCTTTCTTT. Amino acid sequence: CASSSGGAEAFF.

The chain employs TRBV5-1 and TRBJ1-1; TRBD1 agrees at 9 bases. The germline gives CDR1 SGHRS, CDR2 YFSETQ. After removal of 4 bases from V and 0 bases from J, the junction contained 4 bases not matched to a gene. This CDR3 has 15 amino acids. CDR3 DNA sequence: TGCGCCAGCAGCCCGGGGACAGGGATGAACACTGAAGCTTTCTTT. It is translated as CASSPGTGMNTEAFF.

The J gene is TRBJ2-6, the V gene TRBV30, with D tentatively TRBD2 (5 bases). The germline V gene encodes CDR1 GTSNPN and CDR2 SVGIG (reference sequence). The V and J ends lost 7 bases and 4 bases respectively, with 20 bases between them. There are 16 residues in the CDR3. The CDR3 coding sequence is TGTGCCTCCTCGACTCAAAGGACTGCGGGGGCCAACGTCCTGACTTTC. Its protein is CASSTQRTAGANVLTF.

The CDR3 loop is CASSLGLARINNEQFF. CDR3 in DNA: TGTGCCAGCAGCCTGGGACTAGCCCGGATCAACAATGAGCAGTTCTTC. This chain links TRBV5-4 with TRBJ2-1, with 9 bases aligning to TRBD2. J was trimmed by 5 bases and V by 4 bases; bases with no gene match: 10. The CDR3 loop spans 16 amino acids. Germline CDR1 reads SGHNT; CDR2 reads YYREEE (reference sequence).

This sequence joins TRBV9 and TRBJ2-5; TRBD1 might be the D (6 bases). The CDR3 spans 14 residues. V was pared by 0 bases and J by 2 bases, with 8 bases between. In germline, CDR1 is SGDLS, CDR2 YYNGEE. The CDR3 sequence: CASSVVGGQETQYF. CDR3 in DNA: TGTGCCAGCAGCGTAGTAGGGGGTCAAGAGACCCAGTACTTC.

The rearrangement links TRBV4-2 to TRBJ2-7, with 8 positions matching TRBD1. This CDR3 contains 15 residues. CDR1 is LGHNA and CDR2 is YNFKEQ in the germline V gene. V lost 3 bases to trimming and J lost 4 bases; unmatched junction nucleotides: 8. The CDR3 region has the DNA TGTGCCAGCAGCCAGCCGGGACAGGAGGGGTACGAGCAGTACTTC. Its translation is CASSQPGQEGYEQYF.

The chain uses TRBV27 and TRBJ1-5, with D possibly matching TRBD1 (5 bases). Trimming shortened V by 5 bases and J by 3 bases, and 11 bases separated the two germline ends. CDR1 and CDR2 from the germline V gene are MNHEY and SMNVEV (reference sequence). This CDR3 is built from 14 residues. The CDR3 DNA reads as TGTGCCAGCAGTAGAACAGGAAACAATCAGCCCCAGCATTTT. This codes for CASSRTGNNQPQHF.

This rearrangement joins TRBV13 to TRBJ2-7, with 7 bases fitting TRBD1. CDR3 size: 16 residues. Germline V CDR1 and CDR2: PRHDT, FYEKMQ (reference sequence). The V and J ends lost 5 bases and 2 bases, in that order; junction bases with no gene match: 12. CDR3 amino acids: CASSDRQGLRPYEQYF. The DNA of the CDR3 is TGTGCCAGCAGCGACCGACAGGGCCTAAGGCCCTACGAGCAGTACTTC. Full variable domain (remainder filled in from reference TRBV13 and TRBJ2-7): AAGVIQSPRHLIKEKRETATLKCYPIPRHDTVYWYQQGPGQDPQFLISFYEKMQSDKGSIPDRFSAQQFSDYHSELNMSSLELGDSALYFCASSDRQGLRPYEQYFGPGTRLTVT.

The DNA of the CDR3 is TGCAGCGTTTCAAACAATGAGCAGTTCTTC. It encodes CSVSNNEQFF. V gene TRBV29-1 combines with J gene TRBJ2-1; D unresolved. CDR3 length: 10 residues. Trimming took 5 bases from V and 5 from J, leaving 4 bases between them. The V gene's germline CDR1 is SQVTM and CDR2 ANQGSEA.

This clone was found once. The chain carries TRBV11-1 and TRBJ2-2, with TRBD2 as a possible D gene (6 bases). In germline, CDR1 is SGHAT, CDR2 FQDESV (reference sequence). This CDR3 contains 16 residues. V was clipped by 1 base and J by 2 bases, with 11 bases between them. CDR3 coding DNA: TGTGCCAGCAGCTTAGATGGACTATTAAACACCGGGGAGCTGTTTTTT. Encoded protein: CASSLDGLLNTGELFF.

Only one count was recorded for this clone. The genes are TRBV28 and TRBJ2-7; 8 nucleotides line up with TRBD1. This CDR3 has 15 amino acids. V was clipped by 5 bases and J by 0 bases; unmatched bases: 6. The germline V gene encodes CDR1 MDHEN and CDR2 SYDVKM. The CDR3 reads CASSGRDRSSYEQYF. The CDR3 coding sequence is TGTGCCAGCAGTGGAAGGGACAGGAGCTCCTACGAGCAGTACTTC.

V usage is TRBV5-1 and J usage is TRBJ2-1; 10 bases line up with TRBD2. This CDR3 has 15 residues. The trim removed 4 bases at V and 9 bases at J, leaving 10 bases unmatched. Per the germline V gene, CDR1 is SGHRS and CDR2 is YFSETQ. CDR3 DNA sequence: TGCGCCAGCAGCCCCTCAGCGGGAGGGCCAACTGAGCAGTTCTTC. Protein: CASSPSAGGPTEQFF.

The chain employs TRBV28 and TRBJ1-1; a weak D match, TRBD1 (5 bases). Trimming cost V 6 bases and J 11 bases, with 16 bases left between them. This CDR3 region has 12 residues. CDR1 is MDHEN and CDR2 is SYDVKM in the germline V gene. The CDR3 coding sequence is TGTGCCAGCAGGCGGACGACCGGGGGGGCTTTCTTT. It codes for CASRRTTGGAFF. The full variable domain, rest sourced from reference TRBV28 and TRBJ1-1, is DVKVTQSSRYLVKRTGEKVFLECVQDMDHENMFWYRQDPGLGLRLIYFSYDVKMKEKGDIPEGYSVSREKKERFSLILESASTNQTSMYLCASRRTTGGAFFGQGTRLTVV.

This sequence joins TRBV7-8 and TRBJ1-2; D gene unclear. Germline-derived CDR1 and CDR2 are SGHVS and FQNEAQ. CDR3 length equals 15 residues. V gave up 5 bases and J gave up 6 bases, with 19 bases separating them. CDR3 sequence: CASSASGFGFDGYTF. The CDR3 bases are TGTGCCAGCAGCGCCTCGGGATTTGGGTTCGATGGCTACACCTTC.

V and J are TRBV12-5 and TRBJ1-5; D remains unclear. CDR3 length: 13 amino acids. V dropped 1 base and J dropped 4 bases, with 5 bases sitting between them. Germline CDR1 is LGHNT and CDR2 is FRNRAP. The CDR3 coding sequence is TGTGCTAGTGGTTTGGACAGTAATCAGCCCCAGCATTTT. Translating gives CASGLDSNQPQHF.

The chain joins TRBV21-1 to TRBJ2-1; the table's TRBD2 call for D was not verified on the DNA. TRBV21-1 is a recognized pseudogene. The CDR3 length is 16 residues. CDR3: CASSKVPSGGVNEQFF. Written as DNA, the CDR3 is TGTGCCAGCAGCAAAGTACCTAGCGGGGGAGTCAATGAGCAGTTCTTC.

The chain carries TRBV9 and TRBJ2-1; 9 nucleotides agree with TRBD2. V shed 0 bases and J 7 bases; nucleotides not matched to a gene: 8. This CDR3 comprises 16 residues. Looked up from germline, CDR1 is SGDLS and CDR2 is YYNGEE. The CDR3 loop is CASSVDPGTSPNEQFF. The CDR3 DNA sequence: TGTGCCAGCAGCGTAGATCCCGGGACTAGCCCAAATGAGCAGTTCTTC.

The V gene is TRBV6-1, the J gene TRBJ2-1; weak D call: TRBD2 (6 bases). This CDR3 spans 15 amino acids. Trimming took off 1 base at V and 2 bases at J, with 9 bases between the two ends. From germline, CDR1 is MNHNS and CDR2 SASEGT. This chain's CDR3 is CASSEEAGPYNEQFF. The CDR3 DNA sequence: TGTGCCAGCAGTGAAGAGGCGGGACCCTACAATGAGCAGTTCTTC.

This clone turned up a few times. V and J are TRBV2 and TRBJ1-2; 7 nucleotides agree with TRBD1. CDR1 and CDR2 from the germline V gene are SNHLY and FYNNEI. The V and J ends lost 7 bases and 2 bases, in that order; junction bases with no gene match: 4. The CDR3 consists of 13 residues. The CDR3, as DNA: TGTGCCAGCATCAGGGGACAGAACTATGGCTACACCTTC. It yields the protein CASIRGQNYGYTF.

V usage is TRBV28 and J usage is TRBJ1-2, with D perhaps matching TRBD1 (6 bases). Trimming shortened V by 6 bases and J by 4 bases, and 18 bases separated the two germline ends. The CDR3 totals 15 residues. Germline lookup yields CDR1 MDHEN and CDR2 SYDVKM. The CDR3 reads CASSLGTRRGYGYTF. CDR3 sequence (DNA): TGTGCCAGCAGCCTCGGCACCCGCAGGGGCTATGGCTACACCTTC.

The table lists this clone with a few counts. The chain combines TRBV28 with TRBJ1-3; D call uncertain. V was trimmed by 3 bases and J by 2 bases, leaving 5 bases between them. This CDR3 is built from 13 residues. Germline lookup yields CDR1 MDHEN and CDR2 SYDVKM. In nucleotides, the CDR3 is TGTGCCAGCAGTTTCCGGGCTGGAAACACCATATATTTT. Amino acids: CASSFRAGNTIYF.

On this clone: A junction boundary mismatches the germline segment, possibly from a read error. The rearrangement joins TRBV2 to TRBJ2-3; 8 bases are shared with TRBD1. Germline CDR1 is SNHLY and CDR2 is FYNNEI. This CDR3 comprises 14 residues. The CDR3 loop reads CASSEAFRGRRSGF. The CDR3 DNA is TGTGCCAGCAGTGAAGCTTTCAGGGGGCGAAGGAGTGGTTTT. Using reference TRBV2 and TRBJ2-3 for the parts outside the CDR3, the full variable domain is EPEVTQTPSHQVTQMGQEVILRCVPISNHLYFYWYRQILGQKVEFLVSFYNNEISEKSEIFDDQFSVERPDGSNFTLKIRSTKLEDSAMYFCASSEAFRGRRSGFGPGTRLTVL.

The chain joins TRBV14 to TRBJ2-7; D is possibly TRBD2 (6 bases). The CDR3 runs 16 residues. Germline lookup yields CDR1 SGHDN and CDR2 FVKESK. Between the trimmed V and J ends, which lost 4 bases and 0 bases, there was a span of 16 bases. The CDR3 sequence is CASSPWGWRDSYEQYF. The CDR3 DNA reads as TGTGCCAGCAGCCCCTGGGGCTGGAGGGACTCCTACGAGCAGTACTTC.

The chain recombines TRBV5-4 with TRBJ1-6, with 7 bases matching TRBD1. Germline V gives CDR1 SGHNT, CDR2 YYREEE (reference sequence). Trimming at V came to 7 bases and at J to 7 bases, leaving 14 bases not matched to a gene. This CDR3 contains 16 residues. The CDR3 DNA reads TGTGCCAGCGGAATGGGGGTGAACAGGGGAAATTCACCCCTCCACTTT. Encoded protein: CASGMGVNRGNSPLHF.

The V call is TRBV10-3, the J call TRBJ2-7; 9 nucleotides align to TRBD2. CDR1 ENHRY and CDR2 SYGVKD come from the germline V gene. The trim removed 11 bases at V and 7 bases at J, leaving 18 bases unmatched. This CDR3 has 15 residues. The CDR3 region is CASQQLAGEVGEQYF. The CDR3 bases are TGTGCCTCTCAACAGTTAGCGGGAGAGGTAGGGGAGCAGTACTTC.